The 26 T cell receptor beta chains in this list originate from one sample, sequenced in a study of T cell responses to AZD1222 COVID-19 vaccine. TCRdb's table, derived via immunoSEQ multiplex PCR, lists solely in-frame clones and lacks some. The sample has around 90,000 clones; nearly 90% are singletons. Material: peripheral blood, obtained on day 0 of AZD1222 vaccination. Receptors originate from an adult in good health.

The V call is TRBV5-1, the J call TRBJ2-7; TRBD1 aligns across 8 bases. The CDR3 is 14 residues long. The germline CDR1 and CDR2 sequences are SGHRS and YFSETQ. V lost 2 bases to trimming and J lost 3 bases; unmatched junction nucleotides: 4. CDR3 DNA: TGCGCCAGCAGCTTTTCACAGGGGGGCTACGAGCAGTACTTC. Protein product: CASSFSQGGYEQYF.

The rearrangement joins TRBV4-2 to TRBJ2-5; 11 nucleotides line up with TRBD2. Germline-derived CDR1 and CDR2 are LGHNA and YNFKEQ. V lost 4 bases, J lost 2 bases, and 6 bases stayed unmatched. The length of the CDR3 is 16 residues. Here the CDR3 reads CASSPLAGGPQETQYF. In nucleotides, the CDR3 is TGTGCCAGCAGCCCGTTAGCGGGGGGGCCACAAGAGACCCAGTACTTC.

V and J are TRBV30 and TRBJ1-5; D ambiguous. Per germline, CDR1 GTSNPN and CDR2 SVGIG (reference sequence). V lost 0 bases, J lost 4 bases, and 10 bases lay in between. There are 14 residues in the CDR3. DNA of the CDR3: TGTGCCTGGAGTGTCGCAGTGAAAAATCAGCCCCAGCATTTT. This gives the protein CAWSVAVKNQPQHF.

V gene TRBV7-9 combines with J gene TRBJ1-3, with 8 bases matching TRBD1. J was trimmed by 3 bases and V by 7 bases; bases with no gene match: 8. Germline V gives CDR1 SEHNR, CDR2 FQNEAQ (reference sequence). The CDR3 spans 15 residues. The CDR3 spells CASTLDRGGGNTIYF. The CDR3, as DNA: TGTGCCAGCACCCTTGACAGGGGTGGTGGAAACACCATATATTTT.

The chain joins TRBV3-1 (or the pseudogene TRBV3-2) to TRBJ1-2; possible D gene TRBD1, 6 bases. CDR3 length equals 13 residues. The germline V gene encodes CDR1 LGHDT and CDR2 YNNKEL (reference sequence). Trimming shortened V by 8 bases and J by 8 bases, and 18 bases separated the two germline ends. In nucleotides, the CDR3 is TGTGCCAGCCTTAATTCATGGGGGGCAGGCTACACCTTC. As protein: CASLNSWGAGYTF.

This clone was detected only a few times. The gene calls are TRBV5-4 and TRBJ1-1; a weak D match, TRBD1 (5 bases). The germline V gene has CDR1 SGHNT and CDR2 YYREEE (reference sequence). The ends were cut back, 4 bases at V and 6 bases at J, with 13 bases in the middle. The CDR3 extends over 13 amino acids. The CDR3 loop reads CASSLGTRAEAFF. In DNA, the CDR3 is TGTGCCAGCAGCCTGGGGACTCGCGCTGAAGCTTTCTTT.

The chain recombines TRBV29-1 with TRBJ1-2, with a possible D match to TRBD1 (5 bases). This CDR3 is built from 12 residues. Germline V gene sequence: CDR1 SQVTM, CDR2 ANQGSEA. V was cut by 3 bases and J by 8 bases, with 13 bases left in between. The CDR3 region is CSVEGVPGGYTF. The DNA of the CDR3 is TGCAGCGTTGAGGGGGTCCCAGGGGGCTACACCTTC.

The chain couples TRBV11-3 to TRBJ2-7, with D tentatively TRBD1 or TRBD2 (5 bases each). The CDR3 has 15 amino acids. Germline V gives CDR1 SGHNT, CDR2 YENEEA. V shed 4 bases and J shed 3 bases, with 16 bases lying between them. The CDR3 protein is CASSWNTGPHYEQYF. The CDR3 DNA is TGTGCCAGCAGCTGGAATACGGGACCGCACTACGAGCAGTACTTC.

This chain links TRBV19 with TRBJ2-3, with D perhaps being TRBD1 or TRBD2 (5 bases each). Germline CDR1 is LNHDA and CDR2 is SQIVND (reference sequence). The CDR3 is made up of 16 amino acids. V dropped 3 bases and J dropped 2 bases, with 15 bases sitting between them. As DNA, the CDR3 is TGTGCCAGTAGTATGTACGAGAGGGGTGTCACAGATACGCAGTATTTT. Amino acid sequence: CASSMYERGVTDTQYF.

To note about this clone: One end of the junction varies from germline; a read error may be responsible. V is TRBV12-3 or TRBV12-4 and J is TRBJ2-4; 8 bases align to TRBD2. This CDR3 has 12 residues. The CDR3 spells CASSLEWRGVFF. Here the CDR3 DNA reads TGTGCCAGCAGTTTAGAGTGGCGGGGGGTTTTCTTC.

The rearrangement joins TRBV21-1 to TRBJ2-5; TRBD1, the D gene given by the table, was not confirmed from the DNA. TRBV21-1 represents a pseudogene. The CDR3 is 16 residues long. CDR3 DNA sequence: TGTGCCAGCAGCAAAAGGGGCAGGGTACCGCAAGAGACCCAGTACTTC. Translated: CASSKRGRVPQETQYF.

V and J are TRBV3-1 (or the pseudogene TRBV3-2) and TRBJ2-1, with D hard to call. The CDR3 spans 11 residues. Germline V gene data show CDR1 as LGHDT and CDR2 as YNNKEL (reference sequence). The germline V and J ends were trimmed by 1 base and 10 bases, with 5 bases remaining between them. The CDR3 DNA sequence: TGTGCCAGCAGCCAAGTTAGCGAGCAGTTCTTC. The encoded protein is CASSQVSEQFF.

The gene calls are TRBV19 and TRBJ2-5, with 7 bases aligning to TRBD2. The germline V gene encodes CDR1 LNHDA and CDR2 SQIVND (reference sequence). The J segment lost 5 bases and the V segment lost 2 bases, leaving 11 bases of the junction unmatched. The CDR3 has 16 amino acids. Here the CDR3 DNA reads TGTGCCAGTAGTATATCGGGGGGTGCCCTCGGGGAGACCCAGTACTTC. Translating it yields CASSISGGALGETQYF.

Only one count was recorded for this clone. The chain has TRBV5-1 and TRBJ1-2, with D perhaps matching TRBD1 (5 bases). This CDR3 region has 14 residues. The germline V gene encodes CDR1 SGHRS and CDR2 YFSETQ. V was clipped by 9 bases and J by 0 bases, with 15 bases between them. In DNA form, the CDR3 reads TGCGCCACCCGGGAACAGGAAGCTAACTATGGCTACACCTTC. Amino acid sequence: CATREQEANYGYTF.

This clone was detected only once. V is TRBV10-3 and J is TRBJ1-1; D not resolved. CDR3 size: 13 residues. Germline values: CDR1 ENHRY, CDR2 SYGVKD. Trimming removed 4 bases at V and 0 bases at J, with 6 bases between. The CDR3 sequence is CAISAEVNTEAFF. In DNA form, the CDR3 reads TGTGCCATCAGTGCTGAAGTGAACACTGAAGCTTTCTTT.

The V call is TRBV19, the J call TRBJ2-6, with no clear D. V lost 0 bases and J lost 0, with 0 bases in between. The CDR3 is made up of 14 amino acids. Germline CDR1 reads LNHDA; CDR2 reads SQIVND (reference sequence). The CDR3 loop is CASSIDSGANVLTF. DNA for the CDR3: TGTGCCAGTAGTATAGACTCTGGGGCCAACGTCCTGACTTTC.

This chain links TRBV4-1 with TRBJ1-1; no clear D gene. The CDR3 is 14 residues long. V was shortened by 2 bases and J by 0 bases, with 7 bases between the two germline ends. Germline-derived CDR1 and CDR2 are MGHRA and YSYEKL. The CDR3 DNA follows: TGCGCCAGCAGCCAACGCACCATGAACACTGAAGCTTTCTTT. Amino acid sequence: CASSQRTMNTEAFF.

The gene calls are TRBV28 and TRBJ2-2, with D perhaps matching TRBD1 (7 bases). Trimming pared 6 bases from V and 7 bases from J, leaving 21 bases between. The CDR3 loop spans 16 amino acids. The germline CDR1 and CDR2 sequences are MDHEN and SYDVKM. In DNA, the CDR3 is TGTGCCAGCAGCCCCCTCAGGGGGGTCGTCGGCGGGGAGCTGTTTTTT. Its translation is CASSPLRGVVGGELFF.

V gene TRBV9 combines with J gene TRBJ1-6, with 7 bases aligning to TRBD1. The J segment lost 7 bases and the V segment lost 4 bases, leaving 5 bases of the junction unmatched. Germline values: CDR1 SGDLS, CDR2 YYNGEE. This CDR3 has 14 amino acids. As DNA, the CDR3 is TGTGCCAGCAGCCCTAGACAGGGAAATTCACCCCTCCACTTT. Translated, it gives CASSPRQGNSPLHF.

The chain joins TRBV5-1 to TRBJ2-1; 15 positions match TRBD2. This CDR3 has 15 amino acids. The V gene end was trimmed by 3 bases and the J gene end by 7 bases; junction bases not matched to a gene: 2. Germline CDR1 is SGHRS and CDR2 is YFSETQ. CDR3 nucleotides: TGCGCCAGCAGCTACGGACTAGCGGGGGGGAATGAGCAGTTCTTC. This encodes CASSYGLAGGNEQFF.

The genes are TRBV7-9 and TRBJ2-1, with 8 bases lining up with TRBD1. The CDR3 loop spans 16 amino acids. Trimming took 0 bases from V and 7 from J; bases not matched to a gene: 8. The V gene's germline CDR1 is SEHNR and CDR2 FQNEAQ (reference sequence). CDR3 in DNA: TGTGCCAGCAGCTTAGCAAGACAGGGGTTGGGAAATGAGCAGTTCTTC. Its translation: CASSLARQGLGNEQFF.

The CDR3 coding sequence is TGTGCCAGCAGTGAAGGCAGAATCACCGGGGAGCTGTTTTTT. As protein: CASSEGRITGELFF. The chain is built from TRBV6-1 and TRBJ2-2; D remains unclear. The CDR3 covers 14 residues. V dropped 1 base and J dropped 4 bases, with 7 bases sitting between them. The germline CDR1 and CDR2 sequences are MNHNS and SASEGT.

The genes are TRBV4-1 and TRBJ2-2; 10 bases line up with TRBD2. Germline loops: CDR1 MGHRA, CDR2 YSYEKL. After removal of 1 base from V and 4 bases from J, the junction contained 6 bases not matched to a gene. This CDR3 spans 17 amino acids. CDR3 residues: CASSQGVAGGPTGELFF. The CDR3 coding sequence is TGCGCCAGCAGCCAAGGGGTAGCGGGGGGTCCCACCGGGGAGCTGTTTTTT.

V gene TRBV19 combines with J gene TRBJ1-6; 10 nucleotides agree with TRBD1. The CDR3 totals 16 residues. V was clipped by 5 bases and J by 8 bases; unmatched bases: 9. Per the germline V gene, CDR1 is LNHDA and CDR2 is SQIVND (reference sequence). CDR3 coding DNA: TGTGCCAGTAGTCCGGGGACCGGGACAGGGGATTCACCCCTCCACTTT. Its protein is CASSPGTGTGDSPLHF. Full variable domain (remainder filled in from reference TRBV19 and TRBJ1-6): DGGITQSPKYLFRKEGQNVTLSCEQNLNHDAMYWYRQDPGQGLRLIYYSQIVNDFQKGDIAEGYSVSREKKESFPLTVTSAQKNPTAFYLCASSPGTGTGDSPLHFGNGTRLTVT.

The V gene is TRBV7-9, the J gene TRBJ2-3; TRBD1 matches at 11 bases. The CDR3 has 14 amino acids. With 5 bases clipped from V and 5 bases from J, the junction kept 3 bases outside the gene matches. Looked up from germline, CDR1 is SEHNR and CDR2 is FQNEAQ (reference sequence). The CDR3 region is CASSHGTGGDTQYF. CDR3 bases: TGTGCCAGCAGCCACGGGACAGGGGGAGATACGCAGTATTTT.

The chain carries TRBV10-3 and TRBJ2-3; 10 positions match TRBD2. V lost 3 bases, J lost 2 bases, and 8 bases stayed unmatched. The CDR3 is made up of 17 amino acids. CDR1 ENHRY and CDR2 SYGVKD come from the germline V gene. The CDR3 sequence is CAISDSASGGSTDTQYF. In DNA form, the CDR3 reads TGTGCCATCAGTGACTCAGCTAGCGGGGGTTCCACAGATACGCAGTATTTT.